This T cell receptor beta chain was obtained from a study of blood T cells in healthy people across ages. Combining a sample-barcoded 5' primer with a J-beta primer mix, a second PCR ran for roughly 6 to 12 cycles. TCRdb called the 5' RACE reads again in MiXCR, with one record for every CDR3 protein. The table includes hundreds of thousands of distinct CDR3 sequences, 58% detected once. J gave up 7 bases and V 4 bases, and 13 bases lay outside the gene matches. The CDR3 totals 16 residues. Germline V gene data show CDR1 as MDHEN and CDR2 as SYDVKM. Sequenced input: blood. This TCR was recovered from a man younger than 40 in good health. The chain employs TRBV28 and TRBJ1-5; the match to TRBD1 covers 7 bases. The CDR3 here is CASSSVLGSGGQPQHF. CDR3 coding DNA: TGTGCCAGCAGTTCCGTACTCGGTTCAGGGGGACAGCCCCAGCATTTT.